The entry below gives a single T cell receptor beta chain sequence along with its context. The clone's antigen remains unknown. Base-call qualities are not available, and no considerably larger clone is one nucleotide away. CDR1 and CDR2, looked up from the germline V gene, are WSHSY and SAAADI. V has 4 bases trimmed and J has 0 bases trimmed; junction bases matching no gene number 11. There are 18 amino acids in the CDR3, from cysteine to phenylalanine inclusive. Only CDR3 DNA remains: 54 bases, in frame from the first base. The record originates from a study of blood T cell repertoires in COVID-19 (dated by TCRdb to the early 2020s). With regard to the full study: The collaborator samples originated in the United States, Italy and Spain and spanned the acute and convalescent phases of COVID-19. The repertoires were made available in a free public database intended to serve as a resource for research on the immune response to SARS-CoV-2. Where available, HLA class I and class II types were taken from metadata supplied by the sample provider and were not determined by assay-based typing. Sample metadata almost always included a de-identified subject ID, COVID-19 status, age in years and sex. The material from the prospective study consisted of cDNA or gDNA derived from T cells, B-cell-depleted T cells, or PBMCs. Samples came from the ongoing ImmuneRACE study (first 160 participants) plus 1,254 subjects from 6 global collaborators. The dataset comprised deeply sampled blood TCRbeta repertoires from subjects exposed to, actively infected with, or recovered from COVID-19.

Enrolling through a virtual design, the prospective study's participants ranged in age from roughly 18 to 90 years and lived across 20 to 30 United States geographic areas. In the prospective study, cohorts were assigned on the basis of participant-reported clinical history obtained from a screening survey and a study questionnaire. ImmuneRACE Cohort 3 recovered participants were defined by two consecutive negative NP/OP PCR tests, healthcare professional clearance, or symptom resolution. In the prospective study, whole blood, serum and a nasopharyngeal or oropharyngeal swab were collected from each participant by mobile phlebotomists. Over a roughly two-month period, participants in the prospective study had the option of providing additional blood draws and questionnaires. Prospective study blood samples were shipped either frozen or at room temperature before DNA extraction. General findings and caveats noted by the study authors: How much clinical and demographic metadata was included differed by source and by participant, and the metadata was provided uncurated.

TCRbeta CDR3 regions were amplified from genomic DNA by means of the immunoSEQ Assay, a bias-controlled multiplex PCR. In the authors' own workflow: The number of nucleated cells in each sample was estimated from the amplification of reference gene primers within the assay. To quantify the absolute abundance of each unique TCRbeta CDR3 rearrangement, sequence reads were collapsed and filtered. For each sample, productive Simpson clonality was calculated as the square root of Simpson's diversity index over productive rearrangements. TCRdb provides this immuneACCESS table in a form limited to in-frame rearrangements. Some clones are lacking; in checked studies, under half of them reflect an unresolved V gene, and why the rest are absent is not known. The V and J calls and the clone size are those of that table, but D and trimming were determined from the DNA. The sample table lists under 200,000 clones, about 84% of them with a count of one. The ten most abundant clones make up around 12% of the sample.

The clonotype originates from a man aged 50 or older who had recovered from COVID-19. The material sequenced was PBMCs or T cells enriched from blood (not recorded which). The chain is assembled from TRBV10-2 and TRBJ1-1; TRBD1 fits 10 bases in the junction. The DNA sequence is as follows: TGCGCCAGCAGTGCTGTCCCGGGACAGGGGTACATGAACACTGAAGCTTTCTTT. Translated, it gives CASSAVPGQGYMNTEAFF.